The 31 T cell receptor beta chains in this list originate from one sample, sequenced in a study of OX40 agonist ivuxolimab in advanced cancers. Measured with immunoSEQ multiplex PCR; TCRdb has only the in-frame clones, and not every one. The sample holds roughly 70,000 clones, 65% to 90% seen once. The input for sequencing was CD4+ or CD8+ T cells sorted from blood, taken in a trial of the OX40 agonist ivuxolimab. The receptors were sampled from an adult with an advanced solid tumor such as melanoma, head and neck, liver or kidney cancer.

The chain recombines TRBV30 with TRBJ1-1; weak D call: TRBD1 (6 bases). This CDR3 is built from 14 residues. The V gene lost 7 bases and the J gene lost 1 base, with 16 bases spanning the gap. Germline CDR1 reads GTSNPN; CDR2 reads SVGIG (reference sequence). In DNA form, the CDR3 reads TGTGCCTCAACTAGGGACATGGCGAACACTGAAGCTTTCTTT. It translates to CASTRDMANTEAFF.

The V gene is TRBV7-3, the J gene TRBJ2-7, with D possibly being TRBD1 (5 bases). The germline V gene encodes CDR1 SGHTA and CDR2 FQGTGA. The ends were cut back, 2 bases at V and 0 bases at J, with 8 bases in the middle. The CDR3 spans 14 residues. The CDR3 coding sequence is TGTGCCAGCAGCTTAGGGGCAGGCTCCTACGAGCAGTACTTC. Its translation: CASSLGAGSYEQYF.

The J gene is TRBJ2-1, the V gene TRBV5-4; 12 bases are a match to TRBD2. The CDR3 has 15 residues. With 4 bases clipped from V and 7 bases from J, the junction kept 6 bases outside the gene matches. Germline CDR1 SGHNT, CDR2 YYREEE (reference sequence). CDR3: CASSPTSGGFNEQFF. CDR3 sequence (DNA): TGTGCCAGCAGCCCTACTAGCGGGGGGTTTAATGAGCAGTTCTTC.

V is TRBV5-1 and J is TRBJ1-1; 7 bases fit TRBD1. V trimming: 7 bases; J trimming: 1 base; junction bases outside the gene matches: 10. The V gene's germline CDR1 is SGHRS and CDR2 YFSETQ. The CDR3 sequence is 15 residues long. The CDR3 DNA sequence: TGCGCCAGCGAGACAGGGCTCGTGGGGAACACTGAAGCTTTCTTT. Translation gives CASETGLVGNTEAFF.

The V and J genes are TRBV6-6 and TRBJ2-1; D is unresolved. Germline V lookup: CDR1 MNHNY, CDR2 SVGAGI (reference sequence). V lost 8 bases and J lost 6, with 17 bases in between. The CDR3 is made up of 14 amino acids. DNA of the CDR3: TGTGCCAGCCTCCGCAGAGATACAGTCAATGAGCAGTTCTTC. Residues: CASLRRDTVNEQFF.

The chain employs TRBV2 and TRBJ1-4; 7 nucleotides agree with TRBD1. This CDR3 comprises 15 residues. With V trimmed by 0 bases and J by 7 bases, 5 bases remained unmatched. In germline, CDR1 is SNHLY, CDR2 FYNNEI. The CDR3 nucleotides read TGTGCCAGCAGTGAAGCAGGGACAGTTCCTGAAAAACTGTTTTTT. Amino acid sequence: CASSEAGTVPEKLFF.

Details on this clone: Other DNA sequences of this sample code for an identical CDR3. The gene calls are TRBV7-2 and TRBJ2-5; D ambiguous. CDR1 and CDR2 (germline): SGHTA, FQGNSA. The CDR3 runs 11 residues. Deletions cut 6 bases from V and 2 bases from J, with 4 bases between. The CDR3 nucleotides are TGTGCCAGCAGTTCACAAGAGACCCAGTACTTC. Protein: CASSSQETQYF.

V and J are TRBV27 and TRBJ2-7, with TRBD2 as a possible D gene (5 bases). The germline V and J ends were trimmed by 6 bases and 0 bases, with 18 bases remaining between them. The CDR3 consists of 16 residues. Germline CDR1 MNHEY, CDR2 SMNVEV (reference sequence). The chain's CDR3 is CASSRDFAGLSYEQYF. For the CDR3, the DNA is TGTGCCAGCAGCCGCGACTTCGCAGGACTCTCCTACGAGCAGTACTTC.

This chain links TRBV5-6 with TRBJ1-1; D unclear. V was trimmed by 5 bases and J by 1 base, leaving 12 bases between them. The CDR3 has 14 residues. Looked up from germline, CDR1 is SGHDT and CDR2 is YYEEEE. The CDR3 DNA sequence: TGTGCCAGCAGAACGCTAAGAGAGAACACTGAAGCTTTCTTT. Translated: CASRTLRENTEAFF.

This rearrangement joins TRBV9 to TRBJ2-7, with 10 bases matching TRBD1. The CDR3 is 16 amino acids. CDR1 and CDR2 (germline): SGDLS, YYNGEE. J lost 6 bases, V lost 3 bases, and 12 bases had no gene match. In DNA form, the CDR3 reads TGTGCCAGCAGCGGCAGCCGGGACAGGGGAAATGGCGAGCAGTACTTC. Amino acid sequence: CASSGSRDRGNGEQYF.

Comments on this clone: Other DNA sequences within the sample encode an identical CDR3. This chain connects TRBV7-2 to TRBJ2-7; D gene unclear. V dropped 4 bases and J dropped 2 bases, with 9 bases sitting between them. This CDR3 comprises 13 residues. Germline values: CDR1 SGHTA, CDR2 FQGNSA. The CDR3 region is CASSSQTPYEQYF. For the CDR3, the DNA is TGTGCCAGCAGCTCTCAAACGCCCTACGAGCAGTACTTC.

This clone was observed a few times. The chain couples TRBV5-1 to TRBJ2-3; D is possibly TRBD1 (5 bases). Germline lookup yields CDR1 SGHRS and CDR2 YFSETQ. V lost 5 bases and J lost 4, with 11 bases in between. The CDR3 has 13 residues. The CDR3 here is CASRNLGADTQYF. Here the CDR3 DNA reads TGCGCCAGCAGGAACTTAGGGGCAGATACGCAGTATTTT.

The V gene is TRBV30, the J gene TRBJ2-5; perhaps TRBD1 as D (6 bases). The CDR3 totals 12 residues. Germline V gene sequence: CDR1 GTSNPN, CDR2 SVGIG (reference sequence). The V end was cut by 3 bases, the J end by 2 bases, with 7 bases between. Written as DNA, the CDR3 is TGTGCCTGGAGAGGGGGTCAAGAGACCCAGTACTTC. This sequence encodes CAWRGGQETQYF.

The DNA for the CDR3 is TGTGCCAGCAGCCCTTACTCGGGCAGTCTCACAGATACGCAGTATTTT. Its protein is CASSPYSGSLTDTQYF. The chain couples TRBV7-2 to TRBJ2-3; D call uncertain. V lost 5 bases and J lost 2, with 17 bases in between. The V gene's germline CDR1 is SGHTA and CDR2 FQGNSA. The CDR3 consists of 16 residues.

The rearrangement links TRBV2 to TRBJ2-1, with 9 bases aligning to TRBD1. CDR3 length: 15 amino acids. The ends lost 2 bases at V and 8 bases at J; junction bases unmatched: 7. CDR1 and CDR2 (germline): SNHLY, FYNNEI. The CDR3 sequence is CASSEYLGQGYEQFF. The DNA for the CDR3 is TGTGCCAGCAGTGAATACCTGGGACAGGGCTATGAGCAGTTCTTC.

The V call is TRBV7-3, the J call TRBJ2-1, with 9 positions matching TRBD2. This CDR3 is built from 15 residues. J gave up 6 bases and V 5 bases, and 8 bases lay outside the gene matches. Per germline, CDR1 SGHTA and CDR2 FQGTGA. The CDR3 DNA reads as TGTGCCAGCAGCCTCCTAGCGGGAATGGGCAATGAGCAGTTCTTC. Encoded protein: CASSLLAGMGNEQFF.

The chain links TRBV11-3 to TRBJ2-2; D gene ambiguous. In germline, CDR1 is SGHNT, CDR2 YENEEA. The CDR3 loop spans 16 amino acids. Trimming left V 1 base short and J 0 bases short, with 9 bases between. The CDR3 bases are TGTGCCAGCAGCTTAGCTCACGTTACGAACACCGGGGAGCTGTTTTTT. It translates to CASSLAHVTNTGELFF.

The chain links TRBV2 to TRBJ2-5, with 9 bases lining up with TRBD2. CDR1 and CDR2 (germline): SNHLY, FYNNEI. Trimming removed 4 bases from V and 3 bases from J; junction bases left unmatched: 3. This CDR3 contains 14 residues. This CDR3 reads CASSVSSGEETQYF. The DNA of the CDR3 is TGTGCCAGCAGTGTATCTAGCGGGGAAGAGACCCAGTACTTC. Looking up the rest from reference TRBV2 and TRBJ2-5 gives the full variable domain: EPEVTQTPSHQVTQMGQEVILRCVPISNHLYFYWYRQILGQKVEFLVSFYNNEISEKSEIFDDQFSVERPDGSNFTLKIRSTKLEDSAMYFCASSVSSGEETQYFGPGTRLLVL.

The V and J genes are TRBV11-2 and TRBJ2-3, with 11 positions matching TRBD2. The V segment lost 1 base and the J segment 0 bases; nucleotides outside the gene matches: 3. The germline V gene encodes CDR1 SGHAT and CDR2 FQNNGV. The CDR3 length is 17 residues. The CDR3 protein is CASSLGGTSGSTDTQYF. The CDR3 DNA reads as TGTGCCAGCAGCTTAGGAGGGACTAGCGGAAGCACAGATACGCAGTATTTT.

This chain uses TRBV6-1 with TRBJ2-2; TRBD1 aligns across 8 bases. The length of the CDR3 is 13 residues. Germline CDR1 reads MNHNS; CDR2 reads SASEGT. Losses at the gene ends were 6 bases for V and 5 bases for J; bases not matched to a gene: 2. CDR3 in amino acids: CASRTGDTGELFF. For the CDR3, the DNA is TGTGCCAGCAGGACAGGGGATACCGGGGAGCTGTTTTTT.

The rearrangement joins TRBV4-2 to TRBJ1-5; D is perhaps TRBD1 (5 bases). CDR1 is LGHNA and CDR2 is YNFKEQ in the germline V gene. This CDR3 is built from 15 residues. V lost 0 bases and J lost 4, with 10 bases in between. Written as DNA, the CDR3 is TGTGCCAGCAGCCAAGATGGGGCAGTTAATCAGCCCCAGCATTTT. Protein sequence: CASSQDGAVNQPQHF.

The chain employs TRBV5-6 and TRBJ1-6; the D gene is possibly TRBD1 (6 bases). The CDR3 totals 15 residues. V lost 3 bases and J lost 10, with 17 bases in between. Germline CDR1 is SGHDT and CDR2 is YYEEEE. CDR3 sequence reads: CASSSLEQGISPLHF. The CDR3 bases are TGTGCCAGCAGCTCTCTGGAGCAGGGGATATCACCCCTCCACTTT.

This sequence joins TRBV7-2 and TRBJ2-3; no reliable D call. Germline loops: CDR1 SGHTA, CDR2 FQGNSA. Trimming took 0 bases from V and 5 from J, leaving 3 bases between them. This CDR3 is built from 12 residues. Here the CDR3 reads CASSLAKDTQYF. CDR3 DNA: TGTGCCAGCAGCTTAGCAAAAGATACGCAGTATTTT.

V usage is TRBV29-1 and J usage is TRBJ1-5; D might be TRBD1 (5 bases). The ends were cut back, 2 bases at V and 3 bases at J, with 8 bases in the middle. The CDR3 consists of 13 residues. Per germline, CDR1 SQVTM and CDR2 ANQGSEA. DNA for the CDR3: TGCAGCGTTGAAACGGGGCTCAATCAGCCCCAGCATTTT. Translated, it gives CSVETGLNQPQHF.

V and J are TRBV6-5 and TRBJ2-4; D ambiguous. Trimming cost V 6 bases and J 0 bases, with 6 bases left between them. This CDR3 is built from 13 residues. The germline V gene has CDR1 MNHEY and CDR2 SVGAGI. The CDR3 region is CASRTLAKNIQYF. Written as DNA, the CDR3 is TGTGCCAGCAGGACTCTAGCCAAAAACATTCAGTACTTC.

In DNA, the CDR3 is TGTGCCAGCTCACCGAGACTAGCGGAAGGGAATGAGCAGTTCTTC. It codes for CASSPRLAEGNEQFF. The V and J genes are TRBV18 and TRBJ2-1, with 9 bases lining up with TRBD2. The germline V gene has CDR1 KGHSH and CDR2 LQKENI. The J segment lost 7 bases and the V segment lost 3 bases, leaving 7 bases of the junction unmatched. This CDR3 has 15 amino acids.

The V and J genes are TRBV27 and TRBJ2-4; D unresolved. The CDR3 totals 15 residues. The germline V gene has CDR1 MNHEY and CDR2 SMNVEV (reference sequence). Between the trimmed V and J ends, which lost 2 bases and 0 bases, there was a span of 8 bases. The CDR3 nucleotides read TGTGCCAGCAGTTTACCACGTCTAGCCAAAAACATTCAGTACTTC. This sequence encodes CASSLPRLAKNIQYF.

The V gene is TRBV4-2, the J gene TRBJ2-2, with D hard to call. CDR1 is LGHNA, CDR2 YNFKEQ, per germline. V lost 3 bases to trimming and J lost 6 bases, with 11 bases between them. The CDR3 runs to 14 residues. CDR3 residues: CASSQIWAPGELFF. In DNA form, the CDR3 reads TGTGCCAGCAGCCAGATTTGGGCGCCCGGGGAGCTGTTTTTT.

Regarding this clone: One end of the junction is discordant with germline, which a read error may explain. The V gene is TRBV2, the J gene TRBJ1-1; D unclear. Per germline, CDR1 SNHLY and CDR2 FYNNEI. The CDR3 has 11 amino acids. The CDR3 DNA is TGTGCCAGCAGTGAATTCGGGGAAGGGTGGTTT. Protein product: CASSEFGEGWF.

CDR3 sequence: CASSLLDSPYEQYF. As DNA, the CDR3 is TGTGCCAGCAGCTTACTGGACAGCCCCTACGAGCAGTACTTC. V is TRBV11-3 and J is TRBJ2-7; maybe TRBD1 (6 bases). V lost 2 bases and J lost 2, with 10 bases in between. Germline values: CDR1 SGHNT, CDR2 YENEEA. The CDR3 runs to 14 residues.

The chain links TRBV7-3 to TRBJ2-1; 14 bases agree with TRBD2. The CDR3 is 16 residues long. V dropped 5 bases and J dropped 8; count of bases not matched to a gene: 8. The germline CDR1 and CDR2 sequences are SGHTA and FQGTGA. As DNA, the CDR3 is TGTGCCAGCAGCCTGCAAGGGACTAGCGGGAGCCATGAGCAGTTCTTC. It yields the protein CASSLQGTSGSHEQFF. Filled out from reference TRBV7-3 and TRBJ2-1, the complete variable domain reads GAGVSQTPSNKVTEKGKYVELRCDPISGHTALYWYRQSLGQGPEFLIYFQGTGAADDSGLPNDRFFAVRPEGSVSTLKIQRTERGDSAVYLCASSLQGTSGSHEQFFGPGTRLTVL.